This T cell receptor beta chain derives from a study of beta chain features in type 1 diabetes. Study context: What patients shared with healthy donors was a similar profile of age, gender and cell yields.

This clone was found a few times. What was sequenced were expressed TCRB transcripts, since all of the isolated RNA had been reverse transcribed. Sequencing used immunoSEQ multiplex PCR; TCRdb keeps in-frame clones, though not all of them. The sample includes hundreds of thousands of clones, around 15% seen only once; the top ten take about 0.097%. Sorting gave populations that all exceeded 98% purity. The receptor was derived from a young man in good health. What was sequenced was naive CD4+ T cells from blood.

CDR3 nucleotides: TGTGCCAGCAGCAGTTTTCGGACTAGTGTTTCAGAGACCCAGTACTTC. Translated, it gives CASSSFRTSVSETQYF. The chain recombines TRBV7-9 with TRBJ2-5, with 7 nucleotides matching TRBD2. The CDR3 length is 16 residues. Germline lookup yields CDR1 SEHNR and CDR2 FQNEAQ (reference sequence). With 5 bases clipped from V and 4 bases from J, the junction kept 13 bases outside the gene matches.